The rows below give T cell receptor beta chains drawn from one sample of a study of blood T cell repertoires in COVID-19. The protocol was immunoSEQ multiplex PCR, while the TCRdb copy is restricted to in-frame clones and leaves out a portion. The sample records 110,000 to 150,000 clones, over 75% being singletons. What was sequenced was peripheral blood. All receptors derive from a man between 70 and 80 years old with acute or convalescent COVID-19. Both conserved end residues are part of each CDR3. A D gene is named only where the DNA matches it firmly. Some rows have no size entry. The others give once, few or many, or a class for an expanded clone.

D	size	V	J	CDR3	DNA
TRBD1	.	TRBV19	TRBJ2-1	CATTLDPGQGANEQFF	TGTGCCACCACCCTCGATCCGGGACAGGGGGCCAATGAGCAGTTCTTC
.	.	TRBV6-1	TRBJ1-1	CASSERAGDGTEAFF	TGTGCCAGCAGTGAAAGGGCAGGGGACGGGACTGAAGCTTTCTTT
TRBD1	.	TRBV7-9	TRBJ1-4	CASSLAETGGAELFF	TGTGCCAGCAGCTTAGCAGAGACAGGGGGCGCTGAACTGTTTTTT
.	.	TRBV6-5	TRBJ2-5	CASRRTGRQETQYF	TGTGCCAGCAGGCGGACTGGCAGGCAAGAGACCCAGTACTTC
.	.	TRBV10-3	TRBJ1-4	CAISEKGGEKLFF	TGTGCCATCAGTGAAAAAGGCGGTGAAAAACTGTTTTTT
.	.	TRBV5-4	TRBJ1-1	CASSQERDTEAFF	TGTGCCAGCAGCCAGGAGCGGGACACTGAAGCTTTCTTT
TRBD1	.	TRBV30	TRBJ1-1	CAWRTGGRTEAFF	TGTGCCTGGAGGACAGGGGGTAGGACTGAAGCTTTCTTT
.	.	TRBV18	TRBJ1-1	CASSVKAGEGTEAFF	TGTGCCAGCTCAGTAAAGGCTGGAGAGGGCACTGAAGCTTTCTTT
.	.	TRBV9	TRBJ2-5	CASSAQETQYF	TGTGCCAGCAGCGCGCAAGAGACCCAGTACTTC
.	.	TRBV11-2	TRBJ1-1	CASSFQGGNTEAFF	TGTGCCAGCAGCTTTCAGGGTGGGAACACTGAAGCTTTCTTT
TRBD2	.	TRBV5-1	TRBJ2-5	CASSILPGLAGTQETQYF	TGCGCCAGCAGCATCTTACCGGGACTAGCGGGGACCCAAGAGACCCAGTACTTC
.	.	TRBV6-1	TRBJ1-4	CASSDAGEKLFF	TGTGCCAGCAGTGATGCGGGCGAAAAACTGTTTTTT
TRBD1	.	TRBV5-1	TRBJ2-3	CASSHGDRGTDTQYF	TGCGCCAGCAGCCACGGGGACAGGGGTACAGATACGCAGTATTTT
.	.	TRBV5-1	TRBJ1-2	CASSPIWSTANYGYTF	TGCGCCAGCAGCCCGATCTGGTCGACAGCGAACTATGGCTACACCTTC
.	.	TRBV19	TRBJ1-6	CASSIAENYNSPLHF	TGTGCCAGTAGTATAGCGGAGAACTATAATTCACCCCTCCACTTT
TRBD1	.	TRBV24-1	TRBJ1-3	CATRIQGAAGNTIYF	TGTGCCACCAGGATACAGGGGGCAGCTGGAAACACCATATATTTT
TRBD1	.	TRBV28	TRBJ1-2	CASSTGGSVDGYTF	TGTGCCAGCAGCACAGGGGGCTCGGTGGATGGCTACACCTTC
.	.	TRBV3-1/TRBV3-2	TRBJ2-2	CASSQRSSGGTGELFF	TGTGCCAGCAGCCAACGTAGTAGCGGAGGCACCGGGGAGCTGTTTTTT
TRBD2	.	TRBV5-1	TRBJ2-1	CASSFRLAGGHEQFF	TGCGCCAGCAGCTTTCGACTAGCGGGGGGGCATGAGCAGTTCTTC
.	.	TRBV18	TRBJ1-2	CASSPSGQFYGYTF	TGTGCCAGCTCACCCTCCGGACAGTTCTATGGCTACACCTTC
.	.	TRBV3-1/TRBV3-2	TRBJ2-5	CASSQRGTQGTQYF	TGTGCCAGCAGCCAAAGGGGGACCCAAGGGACCCAGTACTTC
.	.	TRBV12-3/TRBV12-4	TRBJ1-5	CASSLAGGPQRHF	TGTGCCAGCAGTTTAGCGGGGGGGCCCCAGCGGCATTTT
TRBD1	.	TRBV18	TRBJ1-4	CASSRDRGGNEKLFF	TGTGCCAGCTCCCGAGACAGGGGCGGAAACGAAAAACTGTTTTTT
.	once	TRBV2	TRBJ1-1	CASSELEGTEAFF	TGTGCCAGCAGTGAGTTAGAGGGCACTGAAGCTTTCTTT
TRBD1	.	TRBV19	TRBJ2-2	CASRGQGNTGELFF	TGTGCCAGTAGGGGACAGGGGAACACCGGGGAGCTGTTTTTT
.	.	TRBV14	TRBJ2-6	CASSQGSPGANVLTF	TGTGCCAGCAGCCAAGGGAGTCCTGGGGCCAACGTCCTGACTTTC
TRBD1	.	TRBV19	TRBJ2-2	CASSIGGQARELFF	TGTGCCAGTAGTATAGGGGGACAGGCCCGGGAGCTGTTTTTT
.	.	TRBV2	TRBJ1-6	CASTDGAGRPNSPLHF	TGTGCCAGCACCGATGGAGCGGGACGGCCTAATTCACCCCTCCACTTT
.	.	TRBV30	TRBJ1-3	CAWSWPNSGNTIYF	TGTGCCTGGAGTTGGCCCAACTCTGGAAACACCATATATTTT
TRBD1	few	TRBV30	TRBJ1-1	CAWNQGATEAFF	TGTGCCTGGAATCAGGGGGCCACTGAAGCTTTCTTT
TRBD1	.	TRBV5-1	TRBJ2-1	CASSVPGQSSYNEQFF	TGCGCCAGCAGCGTACCGGGACAGAGCTCCTACAATGAGCAGTTCTTC
TRBD1	.	TRBV6-5	TRBJ1-1	CASSYFGQGVATEAFF	TGTGCCAGCAGTTACTTCGGACAGGGGGTGGCGACTGAAGCTTTCTTT
TRBD2	.	TRBV3-1/TRBV3-2	TRBJ2-1	CASSRGSGTSGYNEQFF	TGTGCCAGCAGCCGCGGCTCCGGGACTAGCGGATACAATGAGCAGTTCTTC
TRBD1	once	TRBV6-6	TRBJ1-2	CASSYTGQGNGYTF	TGTGCCAGCAGTTACACCGGACAGGGGAATGGCTACACCTTC
.	few	TRBV28	TRBJ1-4	CATESYQGTTNEKLFF	TGTGCCACCGAGTCCTACCAGGGCACAACTAATGAAAAACTGTTTTTT
.	.	TRBV11-2	TRBJ2-1	CASSPGTATYNEQFF	TGTGCCAGCAGCCCGGGGACTGCCACCTACAATGAGCAGTTCTTC
.	.	TRBV5-5	TRBJ1-2	CASSLSSQNYGYTF	TGTGCCAGCAGCTTGAGTTCGCAGAACTATGGCTACACCTTC
.	.	TRBV5-1	TRBJ1-1	CASSLVQSGLTEAFF	TGCGCCAGCAGCTTGGTTCAATCAGGTCTCACTGAAGCTTTCTTT
TRBD2	.	TRBV5-1	TRBJ2-1	CASSSDRTSANNEQFF	TGCGCCAGCAGCTCGGACCGGACTAGCGCAAACAATGAGCAGTTCTTC
TRBD2	.	TRBV11-2	TRBJ2-4	CASSHRLAAAKNIQYF	TGTGCCAGCAGCCACCGACTAGCGGCCGCCAAAAACATTCAGTACTTC
.	.	TRBV6-6	TRBJ2-5	CASRNPAGPYQETQYF	TGTGCCAGCAGGAATCCAGCGGGCCCCTACCAAGAGACCCAGTACTTC
.	.	TRBV11-2	TRBJ1-2	CASSQMNYGYTF	TGTGCCAGCAGCCAGATGAACTATGGCTACACCTTC
.	.	TRBV10-3	TRBJ2-5	CAGSGGGEVETQYF	TGTGCCGGAAGCGGAGGGGGCGAGGTAGAGACCCAGTACTTC
TRBD1	.	TRBV13	TRBJ1-3	CASSSTPARGTTIYF	TGTGCCAGCAGCTCAACCCCGGCCAGGGGGACAACCATATATTTT
TRBD1	.	TRBV5-1	TRBJ2-5	CASSLVLTGLGETQYF	TGCGCCAGCAGCTTGGTCCTGACAGGGTTAGGGGAGACCCAGTACTTC
TRBD1	.	TRBV19	TRBJ1-5	CASSTDRERDQPQHF	TGTGCCAGTAGCACGGACAGGGAGCGGGATCAGCCCCAGCATTTT
TRBD2	.	TRBV9	TRBJ2-2	CASSVSGGTLNTGELFF	TGTGCCAGCAGCGTATCCGGGGGGACCCTTAACACCGGGGAGCTGTTTTTT
.	.	TRBV18	TRBJ1-3	CASSPGNSGNTIYF	TGTGCCAGCTCACCCGGGAACTCTGGAAACACCATATATTTT
.	.	TRBV27	TRBJ2-2	CASSPYRQLSPQLSIGELFF	TGTGCCAGCAGTCCCTACCGTCAACTATCCCCCCAATTATCGATCGGGGAGCTGTTTTTT
TRBD1	.	TRBV18	TRBJ1-1	CASGGQANTEAFF	TGTGCCAGCGGCGGACAGGCGAACACTGAAGCTTTCTTT
TRBD2	.	TRBV18	TRBJ2-2	CASSRTSGNTGELFF	TGTGCCAGCTCACGGACTAGCGGGAACACCGGGGAGCTGTTTTTT
.	.	TRBV4-1	TRBJ1-1	CASSQGDGGHTEAFF	TGCGCCAGCAGCCAAGGGGACGGGGGTCACACTGAAGCTTTCTTT
TRBD1	few	TRBV19	TRBJ1-1	CASSKTGMNTEAFF	TGTGCCAGTAGCAAGACAGGGATGAACACTGAAGCTTTCTTT
.	.	TRBV18	TRBJ1-2	CASSPNPTTANYGYTF	TGTGCCAGCTCACCAAATCCGACCACAGCAAACTATGGCTACACCTTC
.	.	TRBV7-8	TRBJ1-1	CASSLTGDTEAFF	TGTGCCAGCAGCTTAACAGGAGACACTGAAGCTTTCTTT